This TCR beta chain was observed in a study of molecular identifiers for immune sequencing clone quantification. General study points: The share of molecules held by clones above 20 RNA copies was over 97% in effector cells and under 1% in naive cells. Highly expanded clone sizes could end up underestimated if a barcode were shared by identical TCR molecules.

This clonotype was observed at least ten times. The antigen is unknown. Naive CD8 T cells were FACS-sorted by CD8+CD4-CCR7+CD45RA+ markers. The V and J ends lost 2 bases and 4 bases respectively, with 8 bases between them. The CDR3 spans 13 residues. Per germline, CDR1 SGHVS and CDR2 FNYEAQ. A single record per CDR3 protein comes from TCRdb applying MiXCR to the PCR reads. Seen here are around 320,000 distinct CDR3 sequences, roughly a quarter observed once, and the top ten hold around 0.7%. The receptor was derived from a human donor in good health. Some libraries in this study had Jurkat cell RNA spiked in. This chain uses TRBV7-6 with TRBJ1-1; possible D gene TRBD1, 6 bases. Sequencing was carried out using naive CD8+ T cells from blood, with Jurkat cell RNA spiked in. The sample's subset: FACS-sorted CD8+CD4-CCR7+CD45RA+ naive T cells. This chain's CDR3 is CASSLSGATEAFF. CDR3 nucleotides: TGTGCCAGCAGCTTATCAGGGGCCACTGAAGCTTTCTTT.